Below are 27 T cell receptor beta chains sequenced from a single sample in a study of T cell clonality in common variable immunodeficiency (dated by TCRdb to the mid-2010s). Library method: the immunoSEQ multiplex PCR assay. TCRdb took over this immuneACCESS table, retaining in-frame rearrangements with V and J assigned. Such tables are incomplete; in checked studies, under half of the missing clones stem from an unresolved V gene, and the remainder is unexplained. There are about 66,000 clones in this sample, and none of them is a singleton. The ten largest clones capture 1.5% to 2% of the sample. The sequencing sample was made of peripheral blood mononuclear cells. The receptors shown here come from a person between 18 and 69 years old in good health.

This clone was seen repeatedly, ten times or more. The read ends 3 residues shy of where the CDR3 ends; the end is completed using the germline J gene. The rearrangement joins TRBV18 to TRBJ1-2, with D tentatively TRBD1 (5 bases). V dropped 6 bases and J dropped 4 bases, with 12 bases sitting between them. Germline CDR1 and CDR2: KGHSH and LQKENI. The CDR3 is made up of 13 amino acids. The sequenced CDR3 bases are TGTGCCAGCTCCCGCAGGGTAGTCTATGGC. The encoded protein is CASSRRVVYG. The full CDR3 is CASSRRVVYGYTF.

In this sample, this clone turned up many times. The sequence runs out 3 residues before the end of the CDR3; the remainder is reconstructed from the germline J gene. This sequence joins TRBV28 and TRBJ1-1; no clear D gene. The CDR3 is 11 residues long. Germline V CDR1 and CDR2: MDHEN, SYDVKM. Deletions cut 4 bases from V and 6 bases from J, with 6 bases between. The CDR3 here is CASSSRAEAFF. CDR3 DNA, as far as it was read: TGTGCCAGCAGTTCCCGCGCTGAA.

In its sample, this clone was seen many times. The sequence runs out 3 residues before the end of the CDR3; the remainder is reconstructed from the germline J gene. The V call is TRBV5-6, the J call TRBJ2-1; D is unclear. Germline CDR1 is SGHDT and CDR2 is YYEEEE. The CDR3 runs to 12 residues. V lost 4 bases, J lost 6 bases, and 8 bases lay in between. CDR3 DNA, as far as it was read: TGTGCCAGCAGCGTCGCTAGCAATGAG. Its protein is CASSVASNE. The complete CDR3 protein is CASSVASNEQFF.

The sample holds many counts of this clone. The CDR3 end falls 3 residues outside the read, so it is completed with the germline J gene. The chain recombines TRBV5-1 with TRBJ1-2; D is unclear. This CDR3 spans 15 amino acids. Per germline, CDR1 SGHRS and CDR2 YFSETQ. V was cut by 3 bases and J by 0 bases, with 12 bases left in between. Here the CDR3 reads CASSYSPGANYGYTF. The sequenced CDR3 bases are TGCGCCAGCAGCTATTCTCCGGGTGCTAACTATGGC.

This clone was seen many times. The observed sequence ends 3 residues before the CDR3 terminus, with the missing tail filled in from the germline J gene. The chain couples TRBV19 to TRBJ1-2; a possible D gene is TRBD1 (5 bases). This CDR3 is built from 15 residues. Per the germline V gene, CDR1 is LNHDA and CDR2 is SQIVND (reference sequence). Trimming took 7 bases from V and 0 from J, leaving 15 bases between them. The CDR3 DNA, read in part, is TGTGCCAGTACCAAAAGCGGGGCTACTAACTATGGC. Translated, it gives CASTKSGATNYG. The CDR3 in its entirety is CASTKSGATNYGYTF.

There are many counts of this clone. The DNA read from the CDR3 is TGCGCCAGCAGCTTGGGACAGGGAGGCGGAAAA. It specifies CASSLGQGGGK. The CDR3 as a whole reads CASSLGQGGGKLFF. The rearrangement links TRBV5-1 to TRBJ1-4; TRBD1 agrees at 7 bases. From the germline J gene comes the end of the CDR3, since the read stops 3 residues before it. The germline CDR1 and CDR2 sequences are SGHRS and YFSETQ. The J segment lost 10 bases and the V segment lost 0 bases, leaving 6 bases of the junction unmatched. CDR3 size: 14 residues.

This clone has only a few counts. The read gets to within 3 residues of the CDR3 end, and the germline J gene fills in the rest. The chain combines TRBV11-2 with TRBJ1-5, with D possibly being TRBD1 (5 bases). The CDR3 runs to 15 residues. With 1 base removed from V and 5 bases from J, the gap between germline ends came to 12 bases. Germline values: CDR1 SGHAT, CDR2 FQNNGV. The CDR3 bases that were read are TGTGCCAGCAGCTTAGGACAGTTAGGGGATCAGCCC. Translated, it gives CASSLGQLGDQP. The whole CDR3 protein is CASSLGQLGDQPQHF.

This clone was recorded many times. The CDR3 end falls 3 residues outside the read, so it is completed with the germline J gene. The chain combines TRBV5-1 with TRBJ1-4; no clear D gene. Germline loops: CDR1 SGHRS, CDR2 YFSETQ. CDR3 length: 15 residues. V gave up 4 bases and J gave up 0 bases, with 10 bases separating them. The CDR3 bases that were read are TGCGCCAGCAGCCCGGTAGTCTCAACTAATGAAAAA. Encoded protein: CASSPVVSTNEK. The whole CDR3 reads CASSPVVSTNEKLFF.

There are many counts of this clone. The CDR3 goes on 3 residues after the read ends, and that part is filled in from the germline J gene. The gene calls are TRBV7-8 and TRBJ2-1, with D maybe TRBD1 (5 bases). The CDR3 length is 15 residues. Looked up from germline, CDR1 is SGHVS and CDR2 is FQNEAQ. Trimming cost V 3 bases and J 6 bases, with 15 bases left between them. Partial CDR3 DNA: TGTGCCAGCAGCTTTACAAGGGCCCAGGGCAATGAG. Protein sequence: CASSFTRAQGNE. The whole CDR3 reads CASSFTRAQGNEQFF.

This clone was seen at least ten times. From the germline J gene comes the end of the CDR3, since the read stops 3 residues before it. The rearrangement uses TRBV20-1 and TRBJ2-1, with D tentatively TRBD1 (6 bases). The CDR3 spans 13 residues. Trimming removed 3 bases from V and 4 bases from J, with 10 bases in between. Germline values: CDR1 DFQATT, CDR2 SNEGSKA (reference sequence). CDR3 DNA, as far as it was read: TGCAGTGCTAGCGGGACACCTTACAATGAG. Encoded protein: CSASGTPYNE. Given in full, the CDR3 is CSASGTPYNEQFF.

This clone was observed many times. The read stops 3 residues short of the end of the CDR3; the missing end is completed from the germline J gene. The rearrangement links TRBV20-1 to TRBJ1-6, with 10 bases matching TRBD1. V shed 8 bases and J 5 bases; nucleotides not matched to a gene: 9. Germline CDR1 and CDR2: DFQATT and SNEGSKA (reference sequence). CDR3 length: 15 amino acids. Partial CDR3 DNA: TGCAGTTTTCAAGCGGGACAGGGGAATAATTCACCC. It is translated as CSFQAGQGNNSP. The whole CDR3 region reads CSFQAGQGNNSPLHF.

This clone was observed a few times. The CDR3 goes on 3 residues after the read ends, and that part is filled in from the germline J gene. The chain carries TRBV7-8 and TRBJ2-3, with D tentatively TRBD1 (8 bases). Per the germline V gene, CDR1 is SGHVS and CDR2 is FQNEAQ. The CDR3 is 15 residues long. The V end was cut by 5 bases, the J end by 6 bases, with 18 bases between. This CDR3 is CASSQDRGGRDTQYF. The DNA read from the CDR3 is TGTGCCAGCAGCCAAGACAGGGGAGGGCGGGATACG.

The table lists this clone with many counts. The CDR3 end falls 3 residues outside the read, so it is completed with the germline J gene. This rearrangement joins TRBV12-5 to TRBJ1-6, with D possibly matching TRBD1 (6 bases). V was trimmed by 0 bases and J by 12 bases, leaving 21 bases between them. CDR1 and CDR2 (germline): LGHNT, FRNRAP. This CDR3 is built from 17 residues. The CDR3 here is CASGLVLGGGRMEPLHF. The covered CDR3 bases are TGTGCTAGTGGTTTGGTATTAGGGGGAGGCAGGATGGAACCC.

This clone has a count of ten or more. The read stops 3 residues short of the end of the CDR3; the missing end is completed from the germline J gene. V is TRBV30 and J is TRBJ2-3, with 8 positions matching TRBD2. J was trimmed by 4 bases and V by 0 bases; bases with no gene match: 12. This CDR3 spans 17 amino acids. Germline V lookup: CDR1 GTSNPN, CDR2 SVGIG (reference sequence). CDR3 DNA (partial): TGTGCCTGGAGTGTATTGGGGCCGGGACTAGTGGCAGATACG. The encoded protein is CAWSVLGPGLVADT. The whole CDR3 reads CAWSVLGPGLVADTQYF.

At least ten counts were recorded for this clone. The DNA ends 3 residues before the CDR3 does, and the rest of the CDR3 is filled in from the germline J gene. The J gene is TRBJ1-3, the V gene TRBV19; D is unresolved. This CDR3 spans 14 amino acids. The ends were cut back, 5 bases at V and 0 bases at J, with 8 bases in the middle. In germline, CDR1 is LNHDA, CDR2 SQIVND (reference sequence). The CDR3 here is CASSAGLSGNTIYF. The sequenced part of the CDR3 DNA is TGTGCCAGTAGTGCGGGTCTCTCTGGAAACACC.

This clone appeared many times. Coverage ceases 3 residues before the CDR3 finishes, and the germline J gene fills in the end. The V call is TRBV12-3 or TRBV12-4, the J call TRBJ1-1, with TRBD1 matching over 7 bases. Trimming cost V 5 bases and J 0 bases; bases outside gene matches: 9. The CDR3 totals 16 residues. The CDR3 loop reads CASSPHYRGMNTEAFF. CDR3 DNA (partial): TGTGCCAGCAGTCCTCACTACAGGGGTATGAACACTGAA.

This clone was observed many times. The CDR3 is cut off 3 residues early in the read; its end comes from the germline J gene. The gene calls are TRBV19 and TRBJ1-2, with D tentatively TRBD1 (6 bases). The CDR3 is 13 residues long. Per the germline V gene, CDR1 is LNHDA and CDR2 is SQIVND (reference sequence). V lost 6 bases to trimming and J lost 7 bases, with 15 bases between them. CDR3: CASSRGGGPGYTF. The sequenced CDR3 bases are TGTGCCAGTAGCCGGGGCGGGGGGCCTGGC.

This clone came up many times. The read terminates 3 residues ahead of where the CDR3 ends, so the germline J gene completes it. V and J are TRBV12-3 or TRBV12-4 and TRBJ2-2; no definite D call. The CDR3 loop spans 14 amino acids. The V end lost 4 bases, the J end lost 4 bases, and 10 bases lay between the germline ends. The CDR3 bases that were read are TGTGCCAGCAGTTCCGGTCAGGCCACCGGGGAG. Its protein is CASSSGQATGE. The whole CDR3 protein reads CASSSGQATGELFF.

This clone was recorded many times. The CDR3 end lies 3 residues beyond the end of the read and is filled in from the germline J gene. The chain recombines TRBV19 with TRBJ2-3; D is ambiguous. Trimming removed 6 bases at V and 2 bases at J, with 6 bases between. The CDR3 is 12 residues long. CDR1 is LNHDA, CDR2 SQIVND, per germline (reference sequence). This CDR3 is CASRSYTDTQYF. CDR3 bases read: TGTGCCAGTAGAAGCTACACAGATACG. The whole variable domain, remainder taken from reference TRBV19 and TRBJ2-3, is DGGITQSPKYLFRKEGQNVTLSCEQNLNHDAMYWYRQDPGQGLRLIYYSQIVNDFQKGDIAEGYSVSREKKESFPLTVTSAQKNPTAFYLCASRSYTDTQYFGPGTRLTVL.

This clone was found many times. The read ends 3 residues before the CDR3 terminus; that terminus is restored from the germline J gene. The chain recombines TRBV20-1 with TRBJ2-7, with 13 nucleotides matching TRBD2. This CDR3 spans 16 amino acids. J gave up 3 bases and V 6 bases, and 11 bases lay outside the gene matches. Germline loops: CDR1 DFQATT, CDR2 SNEGSKA (reference sequence). This CDR3 is CSARAFGLAGVYEQYF. The part of the CDR3 DNA that was read is TGCAGTGCCCGGGCTTTCGGACTAGCGGGAGTCTACGAG.

Ten or more counts support this clone. The read stops 3 residues short of the end of the CDR3; the missing end is completed from the germline J gene. This sequence joins TRBV7-9 and TRBJ1-2, with 9 nucleotides matching TRBD1. From germline, CDR1 is SEHNR and CDR2 FQNEAQ (reference sequence). The CDR3 length is 14 residues. J lost 7 bases, V lost 4 bases, and 7 bases had no gene match. The CDR3 bases that were read are TGTGCCAGCAGCTGGACAGGGGACCCCCCTGGC. This sequence encodes CASSWTGDPPG. The entire CDR3 protein is CASSWTGDPPGYTF.

This clone showed up many times. The read is 3 residues too short to cover the CDR3 end, so that end is filled in from the germline J gene. V usage is TRBV5-5 and J usage is TRBJ2-2; TRBD2 might be the D (6 bases). The CDR3 totals 15 residues. V was clipped by 1 base and J by 5 bases, with 12 bases between them. Germline V gives CDR1 SGHKS, CDR2 YYEKEE (reference sequence). Incomplete CDR3 DNA: TGTGCCAGCAGCTTGTGGGAGGCGGGGACCGGGGAG. Amino acid sequence: CASSLWEAGTGE. The whole CDR3 protein is CASSLWEAGTGELFF.

This clone was picked up many times. The read falls 3 residues short of the CDR3 end, and the missing part is taken from the germline J gene. The chain joins TRBV6-2 or TRBV6-3 to TRBJ2-1; D possibly corresponds to TRBD1 (5 bases). The germline V gene encodes CDR1 MNHEY and CDR2 SVGEGT. The CDR3 loop spans 10 amino acids. Between the trimmed V and J ends, which lost 10 bases and 9 bases, there was a span of 10 bases. The CDR3 spells CATSQGEQFF. CDR3 DNA, as far as it was read: TGTGCCACGTCTCAGGGTGAG.

This clone was seen at least ten times. The CDR3 extends 3 residues past the end of the read, so its final part is completed from the germline J gene. The V gene is TRBV5-1, the J gene TRBJ2-1; the D gene is possibly TRBD1 (6 bases). CDR1 is SGHRS, CDR2 YFSETQ, per germline. Trimming stripped 1 base from V and 0 bases from J, with 17 bases between. This CDR3 is 18 amino acids long. The sequenced part of the CDR3 DNA is TGCGCCAGCAGCTTGCCTACACAGGGCGCCAGCTCCTACAATGAG. Translation: CASSLPTQGASSYNE. The full CDR3 reads CASSLPTQGASSYNEQFF.

This clone was detected many times. The read ends 3 residues before the CDR3 terminus; that terminus is restored from the germline J gene. V gene TRBV11-2 combines with J gene TRBJ2-7; 7 bases fit TRBD2. CDR1 and CDR2 (germline): SGHAT, FQNNGV. The CDR3 spans 15 residues. V was clipped by 3 bases and J by 0 bases; unmatched bases: 5. The CDR3 is CASSLGGGPSYEQYF. The sequenced part of the CDR3 DNA is TGTGCCAGCAGCTTGGGGGGGGGTCCCTCCTACGAG. The full variable domain, with the rest looked up from reference TRBV11-2 and TRBJ2-7, is EAGVAQSPRYKIIEKRQSVAFWCNPISGHATLYWYQQILGQGPKLLIQFQNNGVVDDSQLPKDRFSAERLKGVDSTLKIQPAKLEDSAVYLCASSLGGGPSYEQYFGPGTRLTVT.

This clone was seen ten or more times. CDR3 region: CASSPGQGGPFSNQPQHF. The sequenced part of the CDR3 DNA is TGCGCCAGCAGCCCAGGACAGGGGGGCCCTTTTAGCAATCAGCCC. J is TRBJ1-5 and V is TRBV5-1; 10 positions agree with TRBD1. The read ends 3 residues shy of where the CDR3 ends; the end is completed using the germline J gene. With V trimmed by 4 bases and J by 0 bases, 10 bases remained unmatched. The CDR3 covers 18 residues. In germline, CDR1 is SGHRS, CDR2 YFSETQ.

This clone was recorded at least ten times. The CDR3 goes on 3 residues after the read ends, and that part is filled in from the germline J gene. The chain is built from TRBV20-1 and TRBJ2-5; D is perhaps TRBD2 (6 bases). The CDR3 is 17 amino acids. Trimming shortened V by 3 bases and J by 2 bases, and 22 bases separated the two germline ends. Germline V CDR1 and CDR2: DFQATT, SNEGSKA (reference sequence). The CDR3 DNA, read in part, is TGCAGTGCTAGGGGGGGAGCGTGGGGGACTTCGCAAGAGACC. This translates into CSARGGAWGTSQET. The full CDR3 sequence reads CSARGGAWGTSQETQYF.